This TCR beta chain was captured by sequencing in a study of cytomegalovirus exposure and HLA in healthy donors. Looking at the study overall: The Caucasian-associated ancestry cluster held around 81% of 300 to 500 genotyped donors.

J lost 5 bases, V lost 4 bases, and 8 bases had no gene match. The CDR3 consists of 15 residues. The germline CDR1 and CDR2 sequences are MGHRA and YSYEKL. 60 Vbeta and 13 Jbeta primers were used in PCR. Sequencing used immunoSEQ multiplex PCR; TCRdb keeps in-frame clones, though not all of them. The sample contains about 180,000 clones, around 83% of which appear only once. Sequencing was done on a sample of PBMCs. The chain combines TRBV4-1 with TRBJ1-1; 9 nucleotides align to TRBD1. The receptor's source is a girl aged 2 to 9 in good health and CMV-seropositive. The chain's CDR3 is CASSLSGTGRTEAFF. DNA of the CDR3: TGCGCCAGCAGCCTATCCGGGACAGGGAGGACTGAAGCTTTCTTT.